This TCR beta chain was identified during a study of T-cell reconstitution after alpha-beta-depleted transplantation in children. Unique molecular identifiers were used to barcode this TCRbeta library. TCRdb redid the calling of the PCR reads with MiXCR, one entry per CDR3 protein. This sample has 610,000 or so distinct CDR3 sequences, with over 20% found just once. This clonotype has a handful of counts. Deletions cut 4 bases from V and 5 bases from J, with 17 bases between. The CDR3 is made up of 14 amino acids. Germline V gene data show CDR1 as DFQATT and CDR2 as SNEGSKA (reference sequence). This receptor was obtained from a boy under three years old with Wiskott-Aldrich syndrome, due to receive a stem cell transplant. The genes are TRBV20-1 and TRBJ2-5; D might be TRBD2 (5 bases). Sequenced material: PBMCs, taken before TCRalphabeta/CD19-depleted stem cell transplant. CDR3 region: CSATPLDGRETQYF. As DNA, the CDR3 is TGCAGTGCTACACCACTAGACGGAAGGGAGACCCAGTACTTC.